The 21 T cell receptor beta chains in this list originate from one sample, sequenced in a study of shared clonotypes between healthy human individuals. This table comes from immunoSEQ multiplex PCR, and its TCRdb copy is limited to in-frame clones, with some not included. The sample has some 980,000 clones; more than 75% are singletons. The sample was memory CD4+ T cells sorted from blood. Subset reported: CD45RA-negative fraction. All receptors derive from a man younger than 35 in good health.

The chain carries TRBV28 and TRBJ1-2, with D possibly being TRBD1 (6 bases). V was clipped by 8 bases and J by 3 bases, with 19 bases between them. The CDR3 is 15 residues long. Germline CDR1 is MDHEN and CDR2 is SYDVKM. The CDR3 here is CASGTPGRQDYGYTF. The CDR3 nucleotides read TGTGCCAGCGGGACACCGGGACGCCAGGACTATGGCTACACCTTC.

This chain joins TRBV2 and TRBJ2-7, with 12 bases matching TRBD1. This CDR3 has 15 residues. Germline CDR1 and CDR2: SNHLY and FYNNEI. Unmatched junction bases numbered 5, after V lost 6 bases and J lost 2 bases. CDR3 DNA sequence: TGTGCCAGCAGACCGGGACAGGGGGCACCCTACGAGCAGTACTTC. Translation: CASRPGQGAPYEQYF.

The chain has TRBV28 and TRBJ2-7; D might be TRBD1 or TRBD2, each matching 5 bases. V lost 4 bases to trimming and J lost 3 bases, with 13 bases between them. Germline CDR1 is MDHEN and CDR2 is SYDVKM. The CDR3 loop spans 14 amino acids. The CDR3 spells CASSSPGRYYEQYF. CDR3 bases: TGTGCCAGCAGTTCCCCAGGGAGATACTACGAGCAGTACTTC.

The chain uses TRBV2 and TRBJ1-2; 7 positions match TRBD1. V was clipped by 10 bases and J by 5 bases; unmatched bases: 4. The CDR3 has 11 residues. CDR1 SNHLY and CDR2 FYNNEI come from the germline V gene. The chain's CDR3 is CANRDSYGYTF. The DNA of the CDR3 is TGTGCCAACCGGGACAGTTATGGCTACACCTTC.

Regarding this clone: Other DNA sequences within the sample encode an identical CDR3. The V gene is TRBV30, the J gene TRBJ2-7, with D possibly matching TRBD1 (5 bases). Per the germline V gene, CDR1 is GTSNPN and CDR2 is SVGIG (reference sequence). The CDR3 is made up of 11 amino acids. V was pared by 5 bases and J by 4 bases, with 9 bases between. The CDR3 is CAWSTGYEQYF. In DNA form, the CDR3 reads TGTGCCTGGTCCACAGGTTACGAGCAGTACTTC.

The chain is built from TRBV27 and TRBJ2-1, with 8 nucleotides matching TRBD1. From germline, CDR1 is MNHEY and CDR2 SMNVEV (reference sequence). V trimming: 2 bases; J trimming: 1 base; junction bases outside the gene matches: 10. This CDR3 contains 18 residues. The DNA of the CDR3 is TGTGCCAGCAGTTTACTCGACACGAGACAGGGGTCCTACAATGAGCAGTTCTTC. The encoded protein is CASSLLDTRQGSYNEQFF.

A few counts support this clone. This chain links TRBV5-6 with TRBJ1-2; D is uncertain. V was clipped by 4 bases and J by 0 bases, with 10 bases between them. CDR1 is SGHDT, CDR2 YYEEEE, per germline. The CDR3 contains 14 residues. The CDR3 here is CASSPGQTNYGYTF. The CDR3 coding sequence is TGTGCCAGCAGCCCTGGGCAGACTAACTATGGCTACACCTTC.

This rearrangement joins TRBV5-4 to TRBJ1-2, with D possibly being TRBD1 (6 bases). The CDR3 sequence is 13 residues long. The V gene lost 3 bases and the J gene lost 7 bases, with 13 bases spanning the gap. Germline CDR1 SGHNT, CDR2 YYREEE (reference sequence). The CDR3 spells CASSSGGLGGYTF. The CDR3 nucleotides are TGTGCCAGCAGCTCGGGGGGGCTGGGTGGCTACACCTTC.

The genes are TRBV9 and TRBJ2-4; D is perhaps TRBD1 or TRBD2 (7 bases each). The CDR3 runs to 15 residues. V lost 4 bases and J lost 6, with 17 bases in between. Germline-derived CDR1 and CDR2 are SGDLS and YYNGEE. CDR3 residues: CASSLETGRGNIQYF. DNA for the CDR3: TGTGCCAGCAGCTTAGAGACAGGGAGGGGAAACATTCAGTACTTC. Looking up the rest from reference TRBV9 and TRBJ2-4 gives the full variable domain: DSGVTQTPKHLITATGQRVTLRCSPRSGDLSVYWYQQSLDQGLQFLIQYYNGEERAKGNILERFSAQQFPDLHSELNLSSLELGDSALYFCASSLETGRGNIQYFGAGTRLSVL.

The chain joins TRBV5-6 to TRBJ2-7, with TRBD1 as a possible D gene (6 bases). Germline CDR1 SGHDT, CDR2 YYEEEE. The CDR3 totals 14 residues. The ends were cut back, 0 bases at V and 4 bases at J, with 11 bases in the middle. CDR3 sequence reads: CASSLDRALYEQYF. DNA for the CDR3: TGTGCCAGCAGCTTGGACAGGGCTCTGTACGAGCAGTACTTC.

The V gene is TRBV5-1, the J gene TRBJ2-7, with D uncertain. The CDR3 totals 13 residues. Trimming removed 2 bases at V and 3 bases at J, with 9 bases between. Germline-derived CDR1 and CDR2 are SGHRS and YFSETQ. The CDR3 DNA reads as TGCGCCAGCAGCTTAAGTACAAACTACGAGCAGTACTTC. It codes for CASSLSTNYEQYF.

This clone appeared a few times. This chain joins TRBV2 and TRBJ1-5; weak D call: TRBD1 (5 bases). This CDR3 has 12 residues. Germline V gene data show CDR1 as SNHLY and CDR2 as FYNNEI. Trimming took off 7 bases at V and 10 bases at J, with 14 bases between the two ends. CDR3 nucleotide sequence: TGTGCCAGCAAACAAGGGGATTCCCCCCAGCATTTT. It specifies CASKQGDSPQHF.

In nucleotides, the CDR3 is TGTGCCAGCAGTTTCGGAGCGGGTACCTACGAGCAGTACTTC. Translated: CASSFGAGTYEQYF. This chain links TRBV27 with TRBJ2-7; maybe TRBD2 (6 bases). Germline V gives CDR1 MNHEY, CDR2 SMNVEV (reference sequence). V was cut by 3 bases and J by 2 bases, with 11 bases left in between. CDR3 length: 14 amino acids.

The genes are TRBV2 and TRBJ2-5; 11 nucleotides align to TRBD2. This CDR3 is built from 14 residues. Losses at the gene ends were 2 bases for V and 5 bases for J; bases not matched to a gene: 1. Germline V gene sequence: CDR1 SNHLY, CDR2 FYNNEI. The CDR3 DNA follows: TGTGCCAGCAGTGAACTAGCGGGGGGTGAGACCCAGTACTTC. It specifies CASSELAGGETQYF.

V gene TRBV29-1 combines with J gene TRBJ1-3; TRBD1 agrees at 8 bases. This CDR3 is built from 15 residues. The ends lost 6 bases at V and 0 bases at J; junction bases unmatched: 7. Germline V gives CDR1 SQVTM, CDR2 ANQGSEA. CDR3 in DNA: TGCAGCGTGGCCGGGACAGGCGTCTCTGGAAACACCATATATTTT. It translates to CSVAGTGVSGNTIYF.

The chain has TRBV27 and TRBJ2-7, with 7 nucleotides matching TRBD2. CDR3 length equals 17 residues. Germline assignment: CDR1 MNHEY and CDR2 SMNVEV (reference sequence). V was pared by 5 bases and J by 7 bases, with 20 bases of the junction left unmatched. CDR3 amino acids: CASSLRPPTSPPVEQYF. The CDR3 DNA sequence: TGTGCCAGCAGTCTGCGACCCCCGACTAGCCCCCCAGTGGAGCAGTACTTC.

The chain has TRBV25-1 and TRBJ1-6; possibly TRBD1 for D (5 bases). The germline CDR1 and CDR2 sequences are MGHDK and SYGVNS. The CDR3 is made up of 14 amino acids. Trimming removed 5 bases from V and 7 bases from J, with 12 bases in between. For the CDR3, the DNA is TGTGCCAGCAGTTACCAGGGTGCGAATTCACCCCTCCACTTT. Amino acids: CASSYQGANSPLHF.

This clone showed up just a few times. V and J are TRBV6-1 and TRBJ1-1, with D hard to call. V was pared by 7 bases and J by 0 bases, with 9 bases between. Germline V gene sequence: CDR1 MNHNS, CDR2 SASEGT. The CDR3 runs to 13 residues. In nucleotides, the CDR3 is TGTGCCAGCACCCCCAGGATGAACACTGAAGCTTTCTTT. Encoded protein: CASTPRMNTEAFF.

This clone was observed at least ten times. The sample has other DNA sequences that encode this CDR3 too. The chain recombines TRBV11-2 with TRBJ2-7, with 9 bases aligning to TRBD1. CDR3 size: 13 residues. Trimming at V came to 4 bases and at J to 6 bases, leaving 4 bases not matched to a gene. CDR1 is SGHAT and CDR2 is FQNNGV in the germline V gene. The CDR3 loop is CASSSDRGGEQYF. The CDR3 DNA reads as TGTGCCAGCAGCTCAGACAGGGGGGGCGAGCAGTACTTC.

CDR3 in DNA: TGTGCCAGCAGCTTACTTACGGCCTATGGCTACACCTTC. Its translation: CASSLLTAYGYTF. The chain couples TRBV7-2 to TRBJ1-2; D is ambiguous. The V end lost 2 bases, the J end lost 4 bases, and 8 bases lay between the germline ends. CDR1 is SGHTA, CDR2 FQGNSA, per germline. The CDR3 is 13 residues long.

This clone was observed a handful of times. The chain carries TRBV10-3 and TRBJ2-6; 7 bases match TRBD1. V trimming: 4 bases; J trimming: 0 bases; junction bases outside the gene matches: 3. Per germline, CDR1 ENHRY and CDR2 SYGVKD. The CDR3 has 16 residues. CDR3 residues: CAISATGLSGANVLTF. In nucleotides, the CDR3 is TGTGCCATCAGTGCGACAGGGCTCTCTGGGGCCAACGTCCTGACTTTC.